This TCR beta chain is from a study of T cell responses to AZD1222 COVID-19 vaccine. Study-level findings and limits: Spike-specific TCR repertoires showed rising breadth and depth after two AZD1222 doses.

The assay was immunoSEQ multiplex PCR, and TCRdb's table has in-frame clones only and misses some. The data show around 88,000 clones, with roughly 88% seen just once and approximately 10% held by the top ten. Concerning this clone itself: What it binds is not known.

The clonotype originates from an adult in good health. The specimen comprised peripheral blood, sampled on day 0 of MenACWY control vaccination.

Here the CDR3 reads CASTPVLGLGEKLFF. The DNA of the CDR3 is TGTGCCAGCACCCCCGTCTTGGGATTGGGGGAAAAACTGTTTTTT. The V gene is TRBV6-5, the J gene TRBJ1-4; unclear D gene. Germline CDR1 and CDR2: MNHEY and SVGAGI. Trimming left V 7 bases short and J 8 bases short, with 20 bases between. The CDR3 spans 15 residues.